Following are 27 T cell receptor beta chains from one sample sequenced in a study of tumor-infiltrating lymphocytes in primary liver carcinoma. For each extraction, RNA and DNA were obtained together from approximately 20-30 mg of unsorted bulk tissue. The input was 500 ng total RNA; TCR beta cDNA was made from it with a constant-region primer. Slightly modified ARM-PCR, run as three nested multiplex PCR rounds, produced the TCR beta libraries. Use of TRBV1-TRBV30 forward primers with a C-beta reverse primer characterized the first two PCR rounds, which lasted around 11 cycles each. Each CDR3 protein is one row after TCRdb ran MiXCR on the multiplex PCR reads. This table has around 88,000 distinct CDR3 sequences, 68% appearing once. Sequenced: tumor-adjacent normal liver tissue. These receptors came from a man between 35 and 55 years old with primary liver carcinoma and hepatitis B virus infection.

Points on this clonotype: The conserved closing phenylalanine or tryptophan is absent in this CDR3, likely reflecting a read error. V usage is TRBV10-3 and J usage is TRBJ2-5; either TRBD1 or TRBD2 may fit D (5 bases each). The V gene's germline CDR1 is ENHRY and CDR2 SYGVKD. CDR3 length: 13 residues. CDR3 in amino acids: CAISVSGQEAQYL. The CDR3 bases are TGTGCCATCAGTGTCAGCGGACAAGAGGCCCAGTACTTA.

Of note for this clonotype: Relative to the germline gene, one junction end is altered; a read error may explain this. The genes are TRBV6-2 or TRBV6-3 and TRBJ2-1, with 9 bases identical to TRBD2. Germline loops: CDR1 MNHEY, CDR2 SVGEGT. This CDR3 contains 14 residues. The CDR3 sequence: CTVGTSWAYNEQFF. CDR3 nucleotide sequence: TGTACCGTGGGGACTAGCTGGGCCTACAATGAGCAGTTCTTT.

Turning to this clonotype: This may arise from a read error, as a much more abundant clone is one base away. V usage is TRBV12-3 or TRBV12-4 and J usage is TRBJ2-1; unclear D gene. Trimming cost V 3 bases and J 10 bases, with 10 bases left between them. The CDR3 has 12 residues. Here the CDR3 reads CASSFLVGEQFF. The CDR3 region has the DNA TGTGCCAGCAGTTTCCTAGTGGGGGAGCAGTTCTTC.

Comment on this clonotype: One end of the junction does not line up with germline, which may come from a read error. The CDR3 sequence: CSVEEPGGLTYEQYF. The CDR3 coding sequence is TGCAGTGTTGAAGAACCCGGCGGGCTGACCTACGAGCAGTACTTC. The gene calls are TRBV29-1 and TRBJ2-7; tentatively, D is TRBD2 (5 bases). Germline CDR1 and CDR2: SQVTM and ANQGSEA. CDR3 length: 15 residues.

Comment on this clonotype: A much bigger clone sits one base away, suggesting this may be a read error. The V call is TRBV5-5, the J call TRBJ1-1; a weak D match, TRBD1 (6 bases). This CDR3 comprises 16 residues. The germline V gene encodes CDR1 SGHKS and CDR2 YYEKEE (reference sequence). V was trimmed by 0 bases and J by 5 bases, leaving 17 bases between them. The CDR3 is CASSLVLQGRRTEAFF. The CDR3, as DNA: TGTGCCAGCAGCTTGGTACTACAGGGAAGGAGGACTGAAGCTTTCTTT.

As to this clonotype: This may arise from a read error, as a much more abundant clone is one base away. The gene calls are TRBV14 and TRBJ2-1, with 8 nucleotides matching TRBD1. Germline V gene lookup returns CDR1 SGHDN and CDR2 FVKESK. The length of the CDR3 is 15 residues. V shed 0 bases, J shed 12 bases, and the junction held 10 bases outside the gene matches. Here the CDR3 reads CASSQDPGQDIGQFF. CDR3 DNA sequence: TGTGCCAGCAGCCAAGACCCGGGACAGGATATTGGGCAGTTCTTC.

The J gene is TRBJ1-1, the V gene TRBV11-2, with D possibly TRBD1 on 6 matching bases. The CDR3 covers 18 residues. Looked up from germline, CDR1 is SGHAT and CDR2 is FQNNGV. V lost 9 bases, J lost 3 bases, and 29 bases lay in between. CDR3 region: CASSPGGTGAASDTEAFF. CDR3 nucleotides: TGTGCCAGTAGCCCGGGGGGCACGGGGGCGGCTAGCGACACTGAAGCTTTCTTT. The whole variable domain, filled in from reference TRBV11-2 and TRBJ1-1, reads EAGVAQSPRYKIIEKRQSVAFWCNPISGHATLYWYQQILGQGPKLLIQFQNNGVVDDSQLPKDRFSAERLKGVDSTLKIQPAKLEDSAVYLCASSPGGTGAASDTEAFFGQGTRLTVV.

For this clonotype: The junction and the germline gene differ at one end; a read error may be behind it. This rearrangement joins TRBV10-3 to TRBJ2-5, with D perhaps TRBD2 (5 bases). In germline, CDR1 is ENHRY, CDR2 SYGVKD. The CDR3 covers 14 residues. The CDR3 bases are TGTGCCACCAGTGACTACGGGAAGCAAGAGACCCAGTACTTC. Translation gives CATSDYGKQETQYF.

Worth noting for this clonotype: A much larger clone sits a single nucleotide away, making a read error possible. The V call is TRBV29-1, the J call TRBJ2-1; 7 positions agree with TRBD2. Germline-derived CDR1 and CDR2 are SQVTM and ANQGSEA. The V gene end was trimmed by 4 bases and the J gene end by 10 bases; junction bases not matched to a gene: 19. CDR3 size: 16 residues. The CDR3 region has the DNA TGCAGCGTTGGGGGTGAGGGCGGGAGTTGGTGGGGCGAGCAGTTCTTC. As protein: CSVGGEGGSWWGEQFF.

For this clonotype: This could be a read error, since a much larger clone is one nucleotide away. The rearrangement links TRBV14 to TRBJ1-1; D possibly corresponds to TRBD1 (5 bases). CDR3 length: 13 amino acids. CDR1 and CDR2 (germline): SGHDN, FVKESK. Trimming left V 3 bases short and J 9 bases short, with 14 bases between. The DNA of the CDR3 is TGTGCCAGCAGCCAGGTCGGAGGGACTAAAGCTTTCTTT. Protein: CASSQVGGTKAFF.

This clonotype was recorded once. A junction boundary mismatches the germline segment, possibly from a read error. The rearrangement links TRBV12-3 or TRBV12-4 to TRBJ2-5; D is undetermined. The CDR3 runs 13 residues. The CDR3 nucleotides read TGTACCAGCAGTCTGGGTAGCCAAGAGACCCGGTACTTC. As protein: CTSSLGSQETRYF.

This clonotype was detected ten times or more. This sequence joins TRBV12-3 or TRBV12-4 and TRBJ1-4; 8 bases agree with TRBD1. The CDR3 runs 16 residues. V gave up 6 bases and J gave up 5 bases; unmatched junction bases: 11. CDR3: CASRPLPGQANEKLFF. The CDR3 DNA is TGTGCCAGCAGACCATTACCGGGACAGGCGAATGAAAAACTGTTTTTT.

Turning to this clonotype: Just one base apart from a much larger clone, this may be a read error. This CDR3 fails to terminate in the conserved phenylalanine or tryptophan, so it likely reflects a read error. The chain links TRBV10-2 to TRBJ1-1; D remains unclear. This CDR3 is 15 amino acids long. From germline, CDR1 is WSHSY and CDR2 SAAADI. V lost 0 bases, J lost 0 bases, and 8 bases lay in between. Written as DNA, the CDR3 is TGCGCCAGCAGTGAGTCAAGCAGTATGAACACTGAAGCTTTCTTA. It is translated as CASSESSSMNTEAFL.

Regarding this clonotype: One junction end disagrees with the germline gene, perhaps due to a read error. The V call is TRBV28, the J call TRBJ2-7; TRBD2 might be the D (5 bases). This CDR3 comprises 13 residues. The germline V gene has CDR1 MDHEN and CDR2 SYDVKM. CDR3 region: CASSPLDSYGQYF. CDR3 nucleotides: TGTGCCAGCAGTCCCCTGGACTCCTACGGGCAGTACTTC.

Concerning this clonotype: Likely a read error: the CDR3 ends without its conserved phenylalanine or tryptophan. This rearrangement joins TRBV4-1 to TRBJ2-7; 9 positions agree with TRBD2. Germline V CDR1 and CDR2: MGHRA, YSYEKL. This CDR3 spans 15 amino acids. The DNA for the CDR3 is TGCGCCAGCAGCCAAAAGGGACTAGCAAACTACGGGCAGTACCTC. This gives the protein CASSQKGLANYGQYL.

The chain employs TRBV25-1 and TRBJ2-7, with 9 nucleotides matching TRBD2. The junction had 4 bases not matched to a gene; V was cut back by 9 bases and J by 4 bases. This CDR3 spans 12 amino acids. Germline CDR1 reads MGHDK; CDR2 reads SYGVNS. CDR3 protein: CASSGSHYEQYF. The CDR3 DNA is TGTGCCAGTAGCGGGAGCCATTACGAGCAGTACTTC.

This chain joins TRBV4-1 and TRBJ2-3; the D call may be TRBD1 or TRBD2 (5 bases each). Trimming took 0 bases from V and 3 from J, leaving 19 bases between them. The germline CDR1 and CDR2 sequences are MGHRA and YSYEKL. CDR3 size: 18 residues. This CDR3 is CASSQEAGTTTWTDTQYF. DNA for the CDR3: TGCGCCAGCAGCCAAGAGGCCGGGACGACAACTTGGACAGATACGCAGTATTTT.

Ten or more counts support this clonotype. This rearrangement joins TRBV29-1 to TRBJ2-7; D may match TRBD1 or TRBD2 (5 bases each). This CDR3 is 12 amino acids long. Trimming cost V 4 bases and J 3 bases, with 10 bases left between them. The germline V gene has CDR1 SQVTM and CDR2 ANQGSEA. The CDR3 spells CSVVGAIYEQYF. Written as DNA, the CDR3 is TGCAGCGTTGTCGGGGCAATCTACGAGCAGTACTTC.

Comment on this clonotype: The junction departs from the called germline gene at one end, perhaps through a read error. The CDR3 reads CASSFGLAGGPQETRYF. For the CDR3, the DNA is TGTGCCAGCAGTTTCGGGTTAGCGGGAGGGCCGCAAGAGACCCGGTACTTC. The chain couples TRBV28 to TRBJ2-5; TRBD2 matches at 11 bases. CDR1 and CDR2 from the germline V gene are MDHEN and SYDVKM. This CDR3 region has 17 residues.

This clonotype came up a few times. The J gene is TRBJ2-7, the V gene TRBV2; D is unresolved. Trimming removed 4 bases from V and 0 bases from J, with 10 bases in between. The CDR3 is made up of 14 amino acids. Germline V lookup: CDR1 SNHLY, CDR2 FYNNEI. The CDR3, as DNA: TGTGCCAGCAGTGCCAAAACTGGCTCCTACGAGCAGTACTTC. Its translation is CASSAKTGSYEQYF.

The chain uses TRBV12-3 or TRBV12-4 and TRBJ2-7, with D unclear. V gave up 5 bases and J gave up 8 bases, with 19 bases separating them. This CDR3 has 14 residues. Here the CDR3 DNA reads TGTGCCAGCAGTACCACTCCAAGCACTAACAAGCAGTACTTC. The encoded protein is CASSTTPSTNKQYF.

A note on this clonotype: A read error may explain this, as a much larger clone is one base away. The rearrangement links TRBV5-4 to TRBJ2-5; D is possibly TRBD2 (5 bases). Germline V CDR1 and CDR2: SGHNT, YYREEE (reference sequence). The V gene lost 1 base and the J gene lost 5 bases, with 15 bases spanning the gap. The CDR3 has 15 residues. This chain's CDR3 is CASSLSMGEDETQYF. The CDR3 DNA sequence: TGTGCCAGCAGCTTGTCAATGGGAGAGGATGAGACCCAGTACTTC.

Of note for this clonotype: Likely a read error: the CDR3 ends without its conserved phenylalanine or tryptophan. The chain links TRBV11-2 to TRBJ2-1, with 10 nucleotides matching TRBD2. Unmatched junction bases numbered 2, after V lost 3 bases and J lost 3 bases. CDR1 and CDR2 (germline): SGHAT, FQNNGV. The CDR3 contains 15 residues. The CDR3 reads CASSLASGSYNEQFS. The DNA of the CDR3 is TGTGCCAGCAGCTTGGCTAGCGGGAGCTACAATGAGCAGTTCTCC.

Concerning this clonotype itself: This may arise from a read error, as a much more abundant clone is one base away. As the CDR3 is not closed by the conserved phenylalanine or tryptophan, this likely results from a read error. This rearrangement joins TRBV28 to TRBJ1-1; TRBD1 matches at 7 bases. The germline V gene encodes CDR1 MDHEN and CDR2 SYDVKM. With V trimmed by 5 bases and J by 8 bases, 5 bases remained unmatched. The CDR3 is 12 amino acids. Here the CDR3 reads CASSTQGREAFI. CDR3 sequence (DNA): TGTGCCAGCAGTACACAGGGGAGGGAAGCTTTCATT.

This clonotype was seen a few times. This sequence joins TRBV5-1 and TRBJ1-5; 10 nucleotides match TRBD1. The CDR3 has 16 amino acids. CDR1 is SGHRS, CDR2 YFSETQ, per germline. V lost 4 bases and J lost 11; bases outside the gene matches: 15. The CDR3 reads CASSATGTGDGQSQHF. Written as DNA, the CDR3 is TGCGCCAGCAGCGCGACGGGGACAGGGGATGGCCAGTCCCAGCATTTT.

On this clonotype: One end of the junction is discordant with germline, which a read error may explain. This sequence joins TRBV29-1 and TRBJ2-7, with a tentative D call TRBD2 (5 bases). The CDR3 spans 12 residues. CDR1 and CDR2 (germline): SQVTM, ANQGSEA. The CDR3 DNA reads as TGCAGCGTTCGGCAGGACTCCCACGAACAGTACTTC. Its protein product is CSVRQDSHEQYF.

On this clonotype itself: Since a much larger clone is just one base distant, this may be a read error. The chain is built from TRBV4-1 and TRBJ2-1; D is perhaps TRBD1 (5 bases). Germline V gives CDR1 MGHRA, CDR2 YSYEKL. The CDR3 has 17 amino acids. V was clipped by 0 bases and J by 4 bases, with 16 bases between them. CDR3 nucleotide sequence: TGCGCCAGCAGCCAAGATGGGGCCAGGACCCTTTACAATGAGCAGTTCTTC. The encoded protein is CASSQDGARTLYNEQFF.